This entry is about one T cell receptor (beta chain). Sequenced by immunoSEQ multiplex PCR; TCRdb stores in-frame clones only, minus some. The table records millions of clones, 95% of them present only once. With 3 bases clipped from V and 8 bases from J, the junction kept 13 bases outside the gene matches. Per germline, CDR1 SGHAT and CDR2 FQNNGV. The length of the CDR3 is 17 residues. This record comes from a study of shared clonotypes between healthy human individuals. Sequenced: naive CD4+ T cells sorted from blood. Described subset: CD45RA+ positively selected. This clonotype was sampled from a man in his late teens or twenties in good health. The chain recombines TRBV11-2 with TRBJ2-2, with 9 bases fitting TRBD2. The CDR3 protein is CASSFFSYSGSLGELFF. The DNA of the CDR3 is TGTGCCAGCAGCTTTTTCTCCTATAGCGGGAGTCTGGGGGAGCTGTTTTTT.